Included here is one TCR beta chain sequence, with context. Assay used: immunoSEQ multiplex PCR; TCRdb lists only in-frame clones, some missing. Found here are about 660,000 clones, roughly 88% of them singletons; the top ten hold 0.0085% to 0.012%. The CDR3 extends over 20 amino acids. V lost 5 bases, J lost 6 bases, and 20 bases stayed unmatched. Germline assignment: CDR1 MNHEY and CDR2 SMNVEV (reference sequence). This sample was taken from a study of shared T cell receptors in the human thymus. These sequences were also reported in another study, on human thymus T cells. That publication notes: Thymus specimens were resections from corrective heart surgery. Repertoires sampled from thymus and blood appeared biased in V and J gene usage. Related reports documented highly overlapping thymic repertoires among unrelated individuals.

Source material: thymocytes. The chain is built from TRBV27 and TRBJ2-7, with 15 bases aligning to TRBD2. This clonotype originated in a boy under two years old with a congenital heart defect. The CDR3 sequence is CASSPRSSGTSGRRLSEQYF. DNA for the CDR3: TGTGCCAGCAGTCCCCGGAGCTCCGGGACTAGCGGGAGGCGTTTGTCCGAGCAGTACTTC.